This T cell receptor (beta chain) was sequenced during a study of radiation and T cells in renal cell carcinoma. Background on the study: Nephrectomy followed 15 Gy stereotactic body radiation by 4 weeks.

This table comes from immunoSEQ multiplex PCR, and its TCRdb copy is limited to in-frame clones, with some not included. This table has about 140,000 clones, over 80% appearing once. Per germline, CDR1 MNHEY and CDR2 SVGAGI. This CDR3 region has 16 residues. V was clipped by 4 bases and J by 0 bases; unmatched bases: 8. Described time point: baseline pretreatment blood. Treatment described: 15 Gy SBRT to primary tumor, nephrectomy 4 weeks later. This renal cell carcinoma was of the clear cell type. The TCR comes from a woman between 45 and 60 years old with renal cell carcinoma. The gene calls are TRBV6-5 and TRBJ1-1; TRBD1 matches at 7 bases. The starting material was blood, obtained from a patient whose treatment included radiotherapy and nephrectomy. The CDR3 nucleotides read TGTGCCAGCAGTTCGCCCCCGGGACAGATGAACACTGAAGCTTTCTTT. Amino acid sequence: CASSSPPGQMNTEAFF.